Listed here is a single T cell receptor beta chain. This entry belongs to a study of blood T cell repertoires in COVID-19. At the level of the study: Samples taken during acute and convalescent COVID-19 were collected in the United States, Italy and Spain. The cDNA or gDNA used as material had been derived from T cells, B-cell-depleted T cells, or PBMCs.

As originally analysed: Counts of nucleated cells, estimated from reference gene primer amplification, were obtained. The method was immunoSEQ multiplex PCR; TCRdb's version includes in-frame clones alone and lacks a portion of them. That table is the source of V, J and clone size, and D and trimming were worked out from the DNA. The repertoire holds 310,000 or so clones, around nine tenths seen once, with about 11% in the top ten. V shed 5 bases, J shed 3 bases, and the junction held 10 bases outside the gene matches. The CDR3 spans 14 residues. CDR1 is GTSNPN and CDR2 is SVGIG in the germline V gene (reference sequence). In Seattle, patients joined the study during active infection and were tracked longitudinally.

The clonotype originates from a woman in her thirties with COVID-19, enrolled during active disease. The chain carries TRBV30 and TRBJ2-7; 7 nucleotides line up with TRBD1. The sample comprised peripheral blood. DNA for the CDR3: TGTGCCTGGTCGGTCGGGACAGCCCGCTACGAGCAGTACTTC. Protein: CAWSVGTARYEQYF.